This TCR beta chain was identified during a study of identical twins. Unique molecular identifiers were present on cDNA, and template switching added a universal primer site. One entry per CDR3 protein, called by TCRdb with MiXCR from the 5' RACE reads. In the table there are 200,000 to 250,000 distinct CDR3 sequences, more than 12% of which are singletons. The receptor's source is a woman aged 18-35 years in good health. The sequencing sample was made of memory (CD45RO+) T cells sorted from blood.

CDR3 region: CASSRTSGRDPYEQYF. The DNA of the CDR3 is TGCGCCAGCAGCCGAACTAGCGGGAGGGATCCCTACGAGCAGTACTTC. V usage is TRBV5-1 and J usage is TRBJ2-7; 13 bases fit TRBD2. The trim removed 4 bases at V and 2 bases at J, leaving 6 bases unmatched. The germline V gene has CDR1 SGHRS and CDR2 YFSETQ. This CDR3 contains 16 residues.